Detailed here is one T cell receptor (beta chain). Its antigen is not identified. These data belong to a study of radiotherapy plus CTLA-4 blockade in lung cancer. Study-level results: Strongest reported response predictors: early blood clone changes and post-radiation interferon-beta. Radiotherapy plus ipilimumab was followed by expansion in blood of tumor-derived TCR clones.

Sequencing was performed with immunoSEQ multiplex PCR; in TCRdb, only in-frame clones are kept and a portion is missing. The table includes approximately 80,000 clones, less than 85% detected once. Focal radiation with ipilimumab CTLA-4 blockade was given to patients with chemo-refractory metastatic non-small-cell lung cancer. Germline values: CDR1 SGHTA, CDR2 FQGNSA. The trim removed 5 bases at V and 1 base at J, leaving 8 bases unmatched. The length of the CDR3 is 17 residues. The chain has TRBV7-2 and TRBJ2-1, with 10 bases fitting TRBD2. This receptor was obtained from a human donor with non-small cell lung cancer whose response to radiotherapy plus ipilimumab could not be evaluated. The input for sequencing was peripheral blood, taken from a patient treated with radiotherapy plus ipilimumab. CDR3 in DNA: TGTGCCAGCAGCGTCAGACTAGCGGGCCTATCCTACAATGAGCAGTTCTTC. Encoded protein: CASSVRLAGLSYNEQFF.